The sequence of this T cell receptor (beta chain) was determined in a study of lymphopenia after photon versus proton radiotherapy. In regard to this clone: Antigen: not known.

Trimming removed 4 bases from V and 2 bases from J; junction bases left unmatched: 6. The CDR3 totals 15 residues. Germline assignment: CDR1 SGDLS and CDR2 YYNGEE. Assay: immunoSEQ multiplex PCR; the TCRdb copy retains only in-frame clones and omits some. The data contain fewer than 25,000 clones, approximately 84% of them singletons. Study results and caveats: Only patients who died were analyzed for survival; proton advantage is unproven. Oligoclonal CD8+ Temra expansion after nadir drove photon patients' diversity drop. Relative stability marked proton patients; photon patients lost diversity and naive cells.

This chain connects TRBV9 to TRBJ2-5; 9 bases map to TRBD2. This clonotype was obtained from a man aged 40-49 years with gastric cancer. The sequenced sample was peripheral blood, obtained from a patient treated with photon-based radiotherapy. CDR3 coding DNA: TGTGCCAGCAGCCCTCTAGCGGGGCCTCAAGAGACCCAGTACTTC. This codes for CASSPLAGPQETQYF.